This TCR beta chain emerged from a study of T cell responses to AZD1222 COVID-19 vaccine. TCRdb keeps only in-frame clones here, not all; method: immunoSEQ multiplex PCR. The sample lists 100,000 to 150,000 clones, over 85% occurring once. V lost 2 bases to trimming and J lost 0 bases, with 11 bases between them. CDR3 size: 16 residues. Looked up from germline, CDR1 is MNHEY and CDR2 is SMNVEV (reference sequence). This sequence joins TRBV27 and TRBJ1-3, with a possible D match to TRBD1 (5 bases). The sequencing used peripheral blood, collected on day 0 of AZD1222 vaccination. The TCR was taken from an adult in good health. The CDR3 sequence: CASSLLGGISGNTIYF. CDR3 nucleotide sequence: TGTGCCAGCAGTTTACTTGGGGGGATCTCTGGAAACACCATATATTTT.